Listed below are T cell receptor beta chains from one sample, sequenced in a study of cytomegalovirus exposure and HLA in healthy donors. Clones were sequenced by immunoSEQ multiplex PCR, and TCRdb holds only the in-frame ones, with some missing. Among 250,000 to 300,000 clones listed, 80% to 90% were seen once. Sequenced material: PBMCs. The receptors were sampled from a young woman in good health and CMV-seronegative. CDR3s include the opening cysteine and the closing phenylalanine or tryptophan. D genes are given only for firm matches. Clone size is not always given. Where it is, it says once, few, many or a class for expanded clones.

v_gene,d_gene,len,j_gene,abundance,CDR3aa,CDR3nt
TRBV4-1,TRBD1,17,TRBJ1-2,few,CASRATRGRTSNYGYTF,TGCGCCAGCAGGGCTACCAGGGGGCGAACCTCTAACTATGGCTACACCTTC
TRBV18,NA,13,TRBJ1-3,NA,CASRTASGNTIYF,TGTGCCAGCAGGACAGCCTCTGGAAACACCATATATTTT
TRBV7-9,TRBD1,15,TRBJ2-7,once,CASSSRDRASYEQYF,TGTGCCAGCAGCTCCCGAGACAGGGCCTCCTACGAGCAGTACTTC
TRBV19,TRBD1,15,TRBJ2-3,NA,CASSLDRGSTDTQYF,TGTGCCAGTAGCCTGGACAGGGGATCAACAGATACGCAGTATTTT
TRBV27,TRBD2,18,TRBJ2-1,NA,CASSYLGTSGSSYNEQFF,TGTGCCAGCAGCTATCTCGGGACTAGCGGGAGCTCCTACAATGAGCAGTTCTTC
TRBV29-1,TRBD1,14,TRBJ2-7,few,CSVVSPRQGSEQYF,TGCAGCGTTGTTTCCCCCCGACAGGGATCCGAGCAGTACTTC
TRBV10-3,TRBD2,15,TRBJ2-2,NA,CAISGVAGRTGELFF,TGTGCCATCAGTGGAGTAGCGGGTCGCACCGGGGAGCTGTTTTTT
TRBV2,NA,13,TRBJ2-3,NA,CAIRGLGTDTQYF,TGTGCCATCAGGGGCCTCGGCACAGATACGCAGTATTTT
TRBV4-2,NA,14,TRBJ1-1,once,CAIATDSANTEAFF,TGTGCCATTGCGACCGACAGCGCCAACACTGAAGCTTTCTTT
TRBV20-1,NA,11,TRBJ2-7,NA,CSASPRYEQYF,TGCAGTGCTAGCCCCAGATACGAGCAGTACTTC
TRBV5-1,TRBD2,16,TRBJ2-1,NA,CASSPSGGAVGTEQFF,TGCGCCAGCAGCCCGAGCGGGGGGGCAGTAGGTACTGAGCAGTTCTTC
TRBV28,NA,17,TRBJ2-5,NA,CASSRPQTVPYQETQYF,TGTGCCAGCAGCCGACCCCAGACAGTACCTTACCAAGAGACCCAGTACTTC
TRBV7-9,TRBD1,14,TRBJ1-1,NA,CASSSKQGNTEAFF,TGTGCCAGCAGCTCAAAACAGGGGAATACTGAAGCTTTCTTT
TRBV7-7,NA,13,TRBJ1-3,NA,CASSLVYGNTIYF,TGTGCCAGCAGCTTAGTCTATGGAAACACCATATATTTT
TRBV2,NA,14,TRBJ2-7,NA,CASSADSYSYEQYF,TGTGCCAGCAGTGCTGACAGCTATTCCTACGAGCAGTACTTC
TRBV10-3,NA,15,TRBJ1-1,once,CAISPRQNMNTEAFF,TGTGCCATCAGTCCCCGACAGAACATGAACACTGAAGCTTTCTTT
TRBV19,NA,10,TRBJ1-1,NA,CASSGTEAFF,TGTGCCAGCAGCGGGACGGAAGCTTTCTTT
TRBV6-6,NA,13,TRBJ1-2,NA,CASSYAVGYGYTF,TGTGCCAGCAGTTACGCGGTGGGCTATGGCTACACCTTC
TRBV4-1,TRBD2,14,TRBJ2-5,NA,CASKVERGQETQYF,TGCGCCAGCAAGGTGGAGCGGGGACAAGAGACCCAGTACTTC
TRBV27,NA,15,TRBJ1-3,once,CASSPAGGSGNTIYF,TGTGCCAGCAGCCCCGCGGGGGGCTCTGGAAACACCATATATTTT
TRBV5-5,TRBD1,15,TRBJ1-5,NA,CASSLAGQVNQPQHF,TGTGCCAGCAGCTTGGCGGGACAGGTGAATCAGCCCCAGCATTTT
TRBV27,NA,16,TRBJ2-3,NA,CASSSYNDRSTDTQYF,TGTGCCAGCAGTTCCTACAATGACAGGAGCACAGATACGCAGTATTTT
TRBV12-5,TRBD1,15,TRBJ1-1,NA,CASGLQQGVSTEAFF,TGTGCTAGTGGCCTCCAACAGGGGGTGTCCACTGAAGCTTTCTTT
TRBV6-5,NA,13,TRBJ1-2,NA,CATGGLQNYGYTF,TGTGCCACCGGGGGGCTTCAAAACTATGGCTACACCTTC
TRBV29-1,TRBD2,17,TRBJ2-7,NA,CSGSRTGGLAGVPEQYF,TGCAGCGGATCACGTACAGGGGGGCTAGCGGGAGTCCCCGAGCAGTACTTC
TRBV27,NA,13,TRBJ2-7,NA,CASRSHRFYEQYF,TGTGCCAGCAGATCCCACAGGTTCTACGAGCAGTACTTC
TRBV13,TRBD2,15,TRBJ2-5,NA,CASSPSGGDQETQYF,TGTGCCAGCAGCCCGAGCGGGGGCGACCAAGAGACCCAGTACTTC
TRBV13,NA,16,TRBJ1-5,NA,CASSLHGTFPRQPQHF,TGTGCCAGCAGCTTACACGGTACTTTCCCCCGACAGCCCCAGCATTTT
TRBV27,TRBD1,16,TRBJ2-7,NA,CASSPSTGINSYEQYF,TGTGCCAGCAGTCCCTCGACAGGGATCAACTCCTACGAGCAGTACTTC
TRBV29-1,NA,16,TRBJ1-1,once,CSVEDRRVLMNTEAFF,TGCAGCGTTGAAGATCGGAGGGTCTTGATGAACACTGAAGCTTTCTTT
TRBV11-2,NA,12,TRBJ2-4,NA,CASSLGTPVRYF,TGTGCCAGCAGCTTAGGGACACCCGTACGGTACTTC
TRBV5-4,TRBD2,14,TRBJ2-7,NA,CASSPGGRPYEQYF,TGTGCCAGCAGCCCGGGGGGGAGGCCCTACGAGCAGTACTTC
TRBV7-6,NA,15,TRBJ2-2,NA,CASSFGGKNTGELFF,TGTGCCAGCAGCTTCGGGGGAAAGAACACCGGGGAGCTGTTTTTT
TRBV19,TRBD1,15,TRBJ2-3,NA,CASSWGDRGPDTQYF,TGTGCCAGTAGTTGGGGGGACAGGGGACCAGATACGCAGTATTTT
TRBV10-1,TRBD1,16,TRBJ1-3,few,CASSGTGGSSGNTIYF,TGCGCCAGCAGTGGTACAGGGGGCTCCTCTGGAAACACCATATATTTT
TRBV7-9,NA,12,TRBJ1-6,NA,CASSNPGRNLHF,TGTGCCAGCAGCAACCCAGGGAGGAACCTCCACTTT
TRBV7-3,TRBD1,15,TRBJ1-2,NA,CASSLSSGQGYGYTF,TGTGCCAGCAGCTTGTCCAGCGGACAGGGTTATGGCTACACCTTC
TRBV19,NA,13,TRBJ1-1,NA,CASSRDLSTEAFF,TGTGCCAGTAGTAGGGACTTAAGCACTGAAGCTTTCTTT
TRBV5-6,TRBD2,15,TRBJ2-6,few,CASSRRGSGANVLTF,TGTGCCAGCAGCCGGCGGGGGTCAGGGGCCAACGTCCTGACTTTC
TRBV6-1,NA,14,TRBJ1-4,NA,CASSETATNEKLFF,TGTGCCAGCAGTGAGACAGCAACTAATGAAAAACTGTTTTTT
TRBV18,TRBD1,15,TRBJ2-3,NA,CASSPRTGSQDTQYF,TGTGCCAGCTCACCGCGGACAGGTTCACAAGATACGCAGTATTTT
TRBV6-5,NA,15,TRBJ1-5,NA,CASSSLAEMNQPQHF,TGTGCCAGCAGTAGTTTAGCGGAGATGAATCAGCCCCAGCATTTT
TRBV5-1,NA,16,TRBJ2-2,NA,CASSLRLESNTGELFF,TGCGCCAGCAGCCTACGACTAGAATCGAACACCGGGGAGCTGTTTTTT
TRBV12-5,TRBD1,15,TRBJ2-1,once,CASGLQGTGTNEQFF,TGTGCTAGTGGTTTGCAAGGGACAGGGACCAATGAGCAGTTCTTC
TRBV6-4,TRBD2,14,TRBJ2-3,few,CASSVLAGTDTQYF,TGTGCCAGCAGTGTCCTAGCGGGCACAGATACGCAGTATTTT